This TCR beta chain was recovered during a study of T cell changes during pregnancy in multiple sclerosis. TCRdb's table, derived via immunoSEQ multiplex PCR, lists solely in-frame clones and lacks some. Here the sample spans tens of thousands of clones, approximately 92% being singletons. In germline, CDR1 is WNHNN, CDR2 SYGVQD (reference sequence). The length of the CDR3 is 14 residues. V lost 5 bases and J lost 3; bases outside the gene matches: 4. The sample here was CD4+ T cells from peripheral blood mononuclear cells, taken after pregnancy. This clonotype was sampled from a female donor with multiple sclerosis, enrolled in a pregnancy study. The chain links TRBV10-1 to TRBJ2-7; 10 bases match TRBD2. The chain's CDR3 is CASSRTSGDYEQYF. CDR3 nucleotides: TGCGCCAGCAGTCGGACTAGCGGAGACTACGAGCAGTACTTC.